This T cell receptor (beta chain) comes out of a study of blood T cell repertoires in COVID-19. About the research overall: From the United States, Italy and Spain came samples of acute and convalescent COVID-19. T cells, B-cell-depleted T cells, or PBMCs provided the cDNA or gDNA that served as material.

Germline V gene lookup returns CDR1 SGHRS and CDR2 YFSETQ. After removal of 0 bases from V and 2 bases from J, the junction contained 5 bases not matched to a gene. The CDR3 is made up of 17 amino acids. In the original processing: Estimation of nucleated cell counts was performed using reference gene primer amplification. Here immunoSEQ multiplex PCR was the method, and the copy in TCRdb shows in-frame clones only, minus some. V and J calls and clone size are given by that table; D and trimming were obtained from the DNA. This table holds about 290,000 clones, around nine tenths found once. The sequence was obtained from a woman between 35 and 50 years old who had recovered from COVID-19. The rearrangement uses TRBV5-1 and TRBJ2-1, with 10 nucleotides matching TRBD2. Sample: peripheral blood. CDR3 region: CASSLVGSGGTYNEQFF. As DNA, the CDR3 is TGCGCCAGCAGCTTGGTCGGTAGCGGGGGGACCTACAATGAGCAGTTCTTC.